Listed below are T cell receptor beta chains from one sample, sequenced in a study of blood T cell repertoires in COVID-19. The method was immunoSEQ multiplex PCR; TCRdb's version includes in-frame clones alone and lacks a portion of them. The sample shows around 170,000 clones, around nine tenths of them seen only once. Sample: peripheral blood. The source of these receptors is a man aged 55-75 years with COVID-19, enrolled during active disease. Each CDR3 is given with its conserved first and last residue. Each record gives: clone size, V gene, D gene, J gene, CDR3 DNA, CDR3 protein. D genes are given only for firm matches. Some rows have no size entry. The others give once, few or many, or a class for an expanded clone.

clone size: .; V gene: TRBV14; D gene: TRBD2; J gene: TRBJ2-1; CDR3 DNA: TGTGCCAGCAGCCAAGACGGGAGGGGGAATGAGCAGTTCTTC; CDR3 protein: CASSQDGRGNEQFF
clone size: few; V gene: TRBV7-9; D gene: TRBD2; J gene: TRBJ2-5; CDR3 DNA: TGTGCCAGCAGCTTAGGGACCCGGGGCGGGAGAGGAGAGACCCAGTACTTC; CDR3 protein: CASSLGTRGGRGETQYF
clone size: .; V gene: TRBV11-2; D gene: TRBD1; J gene: TRBJ1-1; CDR3 DNA: TGTGCCAGCAGCCGAGCCGGGACAGCAAACACTGAAGCTTTCTTT; CDR3 protein: CASSRAGTANTEAFF
clone size: .; V gene: TRBV20-1; D gene: .; J gene: TRBJ2-7; CDR3 DNA: TGCAGCCTCGGGGGAATGGACGAGCAGTACTTC; CDR3 protein: CSLGGMDEQYF
clone size: .; V gene: TRBV28; D gene: TRBD1; J gene: TRBJ2-7; CDR3 DNA: TGTGCCAGCAGTCTACGGACAGGGACCTACGAGCAGTACTTC; CDR3 protein: CASSLRTGTYEQYF
clone size: .; V gene: TRBV19; D gene: TRBD1; J gene: TRBJ1-2; CDR3 DNA: TGTGCCAGTAACCCAGGGGGTAGCTATGGCTACACCTTC; CDR3 protein: CASNPGGSYGYTF
clone size: .; V gene: TRBV27; D gene: .; J gene: TRBJ2-7; CDR3 DNA: TGTGCCAGCAGTTTAGGAGGCTCCTACGAGCAGTACTTC; CDR3 protein: CASSLGGSYEQYF
clone size: .; V gene: TRBV19; D gene: .; J gene: TRBJ2-2; CDR3 DNA: TGTGCCAGTAGTATGACCGGACAGTACACCGGGGAGCTGTTTTTT; CDR3 protein: CASSMTGQYTGELFF
clone size: once; V gene: TRBV4-1; D gene: .; J gene: TRBJ1-4; CDR3 DNA: TGCGCCAGCAGCCAAGAGTCCCTCGGACAGATCGTTAATGAAAAACTGTTTTTT; CDR3 protein: CASSQESLGQIVNEKLFF
clone size: few; V gene: TRBV29-1; D gene: TRBD1; J gene: TRBJ2-1; CDR3 DNA: TGCAGCGTTGACGGACAGGGTGTCGACAATGAGCAGTTCTTC; CDR3 protein: CSVDGQGVDNEQFF
clone size: once; V gene: TRBV7-9; D gene: .; J gene: TRBJ1-2; CDR3 DNA: TGTGCCAGCAGCTTAACCAGGACGCCGGGGGGGTATGGCTACACCTTC; CDR3 protein: CASSLTRTPGGYGYTF
clone size: .; V gene: TRBV12-3/TRBV12-4; D gene: TRBD1; J gene: TRBJ1-2; CDR3 DNA: TGTGCCAGCAGGGATCCAGGGGGTGGCTACACCTTC; CDR3 protein: CASRDPGGGYTF
clone size: .; V gene: TRBV4-1; D gene: TRBD1; J gene: TRBJ2-3; CDR3 DNA: TGCGCCAGCAGCCAACCCGACAGGGACACAGATACGCAGTATTTT; CDR3 protein: CASSQPDRDTDTQYF
clone size: .; V gene: TRBV19; D gene: .; J gene: TRBJ2-2; CDR3 DNA: TGTGCCAGTAGTTTTTCGGACTATCGCACCGGGGAGCTGTTTTTT; CDR3 protein: CASSFSDYRTGELFF
clone size: .; V gene: TRBV6-4; D gene: TRBD2; J gene: TRBJ2-1; CDR3 DNA: TGTGCCAGCAGTGGCGGCACTAGCGGTTACAATGAGCAGTTCTTC; CDR3 protein: CASSGGTSGYNEQFF
clone size: .; V gene: TRBV7-3; D gene: .; J gene: TRBJ1-1; CDR3 DNA: TGTGCCAGCAGCTTATCCATGAACACTGAAGCTTTCTTT; CDR3 protein: CASSLSMNTEAFF
clone size: .; V gene: TRBV29-1; D gene: TRBD2; J gene: TRBJ2-3; CDR3 DNA: TGCAGCGTTGATAGCGGGAGAGGGCCTAGCACAGATACGCAGTATTTT; CDR3 protein: CSVDSGRGPSTDTQYF
clone size: .; V gene: TRBV11-2; D gene: TRBD1; J gene: TRBJ2-7; CDR3 DNA: TGTGCCAGCAGCTTCCCCGCACCGGGACAGATTCTGGGTGAGCAGTACTTC; CDR3 protein: CASSFPAPGQILGEQYF
clone size: .; V gene: TRBV28; D gene: .; J gene: TRBJ1-1; CDR3 DNA: TGTGCCAGCAGTTTATTTGGGGGGAGTTGGGGCACTGAAGCTTTCTTT; CDR3 protein: CASSLFGGSWGTEAFF
clone size: .; V gene: TRBV9; D gene: .; J gene: TRBJ1-2; CDR3 DNA: TGTGCCAGCAGCGTAGCTACGACAGGAGTTGGCTACACCTTC; CDR3 protein: CASSVATTGVGYTF
clone size: .; V gene: TRBV5-5; D gene: TRBD1; J gene: TRBJ1-5; CDR3 DNA: TGTGCCAGCAGCTGGGAAGGGACAGGGGGAGGTCAGCCCCAGCATTTT; CDR3 protein: CASSWEGTGGGQPQHF
clone size: once; V gene: TRBV4-2; D gene: .; J gene: TRBJ2-7; CDR3 DNA: TGTGCCAGCAGCCAAGATCTGTCCAGGGTGGAGTACTTC; CDR3 protein: CASSQDLSRVEYF
clone size: .; V gene: TRBV19; D gene: TRBD2; J gene: TRBJ2-3; CDR3 DNA: TGTGCCAGTAGTATTGGCGGGAGGGCCGTAGATACGCAGTATTTT; CDR3 protein: CASSIGGRAVDTQYF
clone size: .; V gene: TRBV30; D gene: TRBD2; J gene: TRBJ2-1; CDR3 DNA: TGTGCCTGGAGTGAAGGGCGGGGACTACCATACAATGAGCAGTTCTTC; CDR3 protein: CAWSEGRGLPYNEQFF
clone size: once; V gene: TRBV7-2; D gene: .; J gene: TRBJ1-2; CDR3 DNA: TGTGCCAGCAGCCAAGGGGTTGCTGCCTATGGCTACACCTTC; CDR3 protein: CASSQGVAAYGYTF
clone size: once; V gene: TRBV4-2; D gene: TRBD1; J gene: TRBJ1-2; CDR3 DNA: TGTGCCAGCAGCCAAGATGTGGGCAGGGGGTTGGATGGCTACACCTTC; CDR3 protein: CASSQDVGRGLDGYTF
clone size: .; V gene: TRBV28; D gene: TRBD1; J gene: TRBJ1-2; CDR3 DNA: TGTGCCAGCAGTTTAGGGACAGGGATTCGAGGCTACACCTTC; CDR3 protein: CASSLGTGIRGYTF
clone size: .; V gene: TRBV27; D gene: TRBD1; J gene: TRBJ2-1; CDR3 DNA: TGTGCCAGCAGTTTGCCGGGACAGGGGTCCTACAATGAGCAGTTCTTC; CDR3 protein: CASSLPGQGSYNEQFF
clone size: .; V gene: TRBV4-3; D gene: TRBD2; J gene: TRBJ2-1; CDR3 DNA: TGCGCCAGCAGCCTCAGAGCGGGCGGGGGAACCGACAATGAGCAGTTCTTC; CDR3 protein: CASSLRAGGGTDNEQFF
clone size: .; V gene: TRBV18; D gene: TRBD1; J gene: TRBJ2-7; CDR3 DNA: TGTGCCAGCTCGCAACCGGGACAGGGCTCCTACGAGCAGTACTTC; CDR3 protein: CASSQPGQGSYEQYF
clone size: .; V gene: TRBV6-4; D gene: .; J gene: TRBJ1-6; CDR3 DNA: TGTGCCAGCAGCCAGGGGATAGCGAATTCACCCCTCCACTTT; CDR3 protein: CASSQGIANSPLHF
clone size: .; V gene: TRBV2; D gene: .; J gene: TRBJ2-4; CDR3 DNA: TGTGCCAGCAGGTTAACTGCTTTAGCCAAAAACATTCAGTACTTC; CDR3 protein: CASRLTALAKNIQYF
clone size: .; V gene: TRBV5-4; D gene: TRBD1; J gene: TRBJ2-5; CDR3 DNA: TGTGCCAGCAGCCCCGGGACAGGGGGCCAAGAGACCCAGTACTTC; CDR3 protein: CASSPGTGGQETQYF
clone size: .; V gene: TRBV5-1; D gene: .; J gene: TRBJ1-1; CDR3 DNA: TGCGCCAGCAGCTTGGTCTCAGGGACTGAAGCTTTCTTT; CDR3 protein: CASSLVSGTEAFF
clone size: .; V gene: TRBV29-1; D gene: TRBD2; J gene: TRBJ2-7; CDR3 DNA: TGCAGCGTTGCCGGGACTAGCGGGACCTACGAGCAGTACTTC; CDR3 protein: CSVAGTSGTYEQYF
clone size: .; V gene: TRBV24-1; D gene: .; J gene: TRBJ2-2; CDR3 DNA: TGTGCCACCAGTGATTGGACCAGGGGAATGGTAGGGGAGCTGTTTTTT; CDR3 protein: CATSDWTRGMVGELFF
clone size: .; V gene: TRBV19; D gene: .; J gene: TRBJ2-5; CDR3 DNA: TGTGCCAGTAGTAACACTAGGGAGGAGACCCAGTACTTC; CDR3 protein: CASSNTREETQYF
clone size: .; V gene: TRBV18; D gene: .; J gene: TRBJ1-5; CDR3 DNA: TGTGCCAGCTCACCAAGGCGGAGGGTGGGTCAGCCCCAGCATTTT; CDR3 protein: CASSPRRRVGQPQHF
clone size: .; V gene: TRBV11-2; D gene: TRBD1; J gene: TRBJ1-5; CDR3 DNA: TGTGCCAGCAGCCCCCTCGGCGAGACAGGGGAGGATCAGCCCCAGCATTTT; CDR3 protein: CASSPLGETGEDQPQHF
clone size: once; V gene: TRBV6-2/TRBV6-3; D gene: .; J gene: TRBJ1-3; CDR3 DNA: TGTGCCAGCAGCCAAACATCTGGAAACACCATATATTTT; CDR3 protein: CASSQTSGNTIYF
clone size: .; V gene: TRBV6-5; D gene: .; J gene: TRBJ1-3; CDR3 DNA: TGTGCCAGCAGTTACGGGGGGAGCTCTGGAAACACCATATATTTT; CDR3 protein: CASSYGGSSGNTIYF
clone size: .; V gene: TRBV23-1; D gene: .; J gene: TRBJ1-1; CDR3 DNA: TGCGCCAGCAGTCAATCGCACAGCATGAACACTGAAGCTTTCTTT; CDR3 protein: CASSQSHSMNTEAFF
clone size: .; V gene: TRBV10-2; D gene: .; J gene: TRBJ1-1; CDR3 DNA: TGCGCCAGCTCTATGTCCCCGGGAACTGAAGCTTTCTTT; CDR3 protein: CASSMSPGTEAFF
clone size: few; V gene: TRBV7-9; D gene: TRBD1; J gene: TRBJ1-2; CDR3 DNA: TGTGCCAGCAGCTCGGAGAGGGGGCGATACTATGGCTACACCTTC; CDR3 protein: CASSSERGRYYGYTF
clone size: .; V gene: TRBV7-2; D gene: .; J gene: TRBJ1-1; CDR3 DNA: TGTGCCAGCAGCCCATACAGAGTGAGGAACACTGAAGCTTTCTTT; CDR3 protein: CASSPYRVRNTEAFF
clone size: .; V gene: TRBV5-1; D gene: TRBD1; J gene: TRBJ2-1; CDR3 DNA: TGCGCCAGCAGCCCACAGTCCCGGGACAGGGGTGTCGTTTTCTACAATGAGCAGTTCTTC; CDR3 protein: CASSPQSRDRGVVFYNEQFF